Detailed here is one TCR beta chain. This CDR3 is 14 amino acids long. Germline CDR1 reads KGHSH; CDR2 reads LQKENI. The ends lost 0 bases at V and 5 bases at J; junction bases unmatched: 3. The source of the sample is a study of T-cell reconstitution after alpha-beta-depleted transplantation in children. Unique molecular identifiers were built into the TCRbeta library. TCRdb processed the PCR reads anew with MiXCR; each CDR3 protein has one entry. The sample contains almost 400,000 distinct CDR3 sequences, around 20% of which appear only once. The rearrangement joins TRBV18 to TRBJ2-5, with 7 bases lining up with TRBD2. The clonotype originates from a human donor who donated a stem cell graft to a child with acute myeloid leukemia. The sample consisted of PBMCs from the stem cell graft donor, taken from the stem cell graft. The CDR3 here is CASSPPGGPETQYF. Here the CDR3 DNA reads TGTGCCAGCTCACCACCGGGAGGGCCGGAGACCCAGTACTTC.